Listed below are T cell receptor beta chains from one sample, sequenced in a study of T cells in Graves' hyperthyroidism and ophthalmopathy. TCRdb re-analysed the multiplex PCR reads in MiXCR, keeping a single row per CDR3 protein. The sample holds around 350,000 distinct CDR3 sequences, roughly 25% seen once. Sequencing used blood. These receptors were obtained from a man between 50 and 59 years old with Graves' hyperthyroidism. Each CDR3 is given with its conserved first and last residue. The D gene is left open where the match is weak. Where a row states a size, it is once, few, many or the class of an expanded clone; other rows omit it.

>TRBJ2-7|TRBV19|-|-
CASSIGSYYEQYF
TGTGCCAGTAGTATCGGGAGCTACTACGAGCAGTACTTC
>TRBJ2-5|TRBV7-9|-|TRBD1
CASSLGQGRQTQYF
TGTGCCAGCAGCTTAGGACAGGGGAGACAGACCCAGTACTTC
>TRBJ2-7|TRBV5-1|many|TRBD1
CASTRMPRTGGDLVYEQYF
TGCGCCAGCACCCGAATGCCCAGGACAGGGGGCGATTTAGTCTACGAGCAGTACTTC
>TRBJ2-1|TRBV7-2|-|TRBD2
CASSYWGGRGEQFF
TGTGCCAGCAGCTACTGGGGCGGGAGGGGTGAGCAGTTCTTC
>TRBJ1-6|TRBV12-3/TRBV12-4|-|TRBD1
CASSFRGRNSPLHF
TGTGCCAGCAGTTTTAGGGGGCGGAATTCACCCCTCCACTTT
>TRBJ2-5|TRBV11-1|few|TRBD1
CASSNGQGTETQYF
TGTGCCAGCAGCAACGGACAGGGCACAGAGACCCAGTACTTC
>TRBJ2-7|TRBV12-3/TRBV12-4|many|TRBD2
CASSLGSGDYEQYF
TGTGCCAGCAGTTTAGGTAGCGGGGACTACGAGCAGTACTTC
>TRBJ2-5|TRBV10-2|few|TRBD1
CATARQGIEETQYF
TGCGCCACCGCGAGACAGGGTATCGAGGAGACCCAGTACTTC
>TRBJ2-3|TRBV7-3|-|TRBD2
CASSSTSGRADTQYF
TGTGCCAGCAGCTCGACTAGCGGGAGAGCAGATACGCAGTATTTT
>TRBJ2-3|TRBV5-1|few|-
CASSLDREETDTQYF
TGCGCCAGCAGCTTGGACAGGGAAGAGACAGATACGCAGTATTTT
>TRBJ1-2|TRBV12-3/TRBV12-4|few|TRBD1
CASTPTGTGYYDYTF
TGTGCCAGCACTCCGACGGGGACAGGATATTATGACTACACCTTC
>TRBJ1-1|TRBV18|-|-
CASSPLSNTEAFF
TGTGCCAGCTCACCTTTGTCTAACACTGAAGCTTTCTTT
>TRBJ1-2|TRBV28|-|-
CASSFRTGGYTF
TGTGCCAGCAGTTTTCGTACGGGGGGCTACACCTTC
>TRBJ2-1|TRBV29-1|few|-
CSVEVSPSGEQFF
TGCAGCGTTGAAGTTAGTCCCTCGGGGGAGCAGTTCTTC
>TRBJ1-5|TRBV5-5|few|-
CASSLGDNRGNQPQHF
TGTGCCAGCAGCTTGGGGGACAATCGGGGCAATCAGCCCCAGCATTTT
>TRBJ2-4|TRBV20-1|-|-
CSAREVAKNIQYF
TGCAGTGCTAGAGAGGTAGCCAAAAACATTCAGTACTTC
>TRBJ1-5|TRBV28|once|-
CASSLEAQYSNQPQHF
TGTGCCAGCAGTTTAGAGGCCCAGTATAGCAATCAGCCCCAGCATTTT
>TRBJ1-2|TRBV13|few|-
CASSLWGIGYTF
TGTGCCAGCAGCTTATGGGGGATAGGCTACACCTTC
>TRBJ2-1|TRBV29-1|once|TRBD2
CSVLPGTSVNEQFF
TGCAGCGTACTCCCCGGGACTAGCGTTAATGAGCAGTTCTTC
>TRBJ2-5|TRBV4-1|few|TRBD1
CASSQGTGTGLETQYF
TGCGCCAGCAGCCAAGGAACCGGGACAGGGTTGGAGACCCAGTACTTC
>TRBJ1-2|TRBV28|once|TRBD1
CASNVPGQGAVGYTF
TGTGCCAGCAACGTACCGGGACAGGGGGCGGTTGGCTACACCTTC
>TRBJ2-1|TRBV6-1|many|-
CASSEFLRSSYNEQFF
TGTGCCAGCAGTGAATTCTTACGTTCATCCTACAATGAGCAGTTCTTC
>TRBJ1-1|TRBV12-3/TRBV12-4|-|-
CASTLREDTEAFF
TGTGCCAGCACTTTACGGGAGGACACTGAAGCTTTCTTT
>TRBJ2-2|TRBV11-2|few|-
CASSSGARGNTGELFF
TGTGCCAGCAGCTCAGGGGCGCGGGGGAACACCGGGGAGCTGTTTTTT
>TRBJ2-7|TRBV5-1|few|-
CASSLVGVGSYEQYF
TGCGCCAGCAGCTTGGTGGGGGTTGGGTCCTACGAGCAGTACTTC
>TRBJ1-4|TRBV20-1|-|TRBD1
CSAGRQGTANEKLFF
TGCAGTGCTGGCAGACAGGGGACGGCTAATGAAAAACTGTTTTTT
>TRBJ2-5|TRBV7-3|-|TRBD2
CASSARLAGQETQYF
TGTGCCAGCAGCGCACGCCTAGCGGGGCAAGAGACCCAGTACTTC
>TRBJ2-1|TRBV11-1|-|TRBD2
CASSPLTSGKTTGNDQFF
TGTGCCAGCAGCCCTCTGACTAGCGGGAAAACAACGGGGAATGATCAGTTCTTC
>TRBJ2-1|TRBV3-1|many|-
CASSQGTPSHEQFF
TGTGCCAGCAGCCAAGGGACTCCCAGCCATGAGCAGTTCTTC
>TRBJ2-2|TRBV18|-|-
CASSPLEVGQDGELFF
TGTGCCAGCTCACCCCTGGAGGTGGGGCAGGACGGGGAGCTGTTTTTT
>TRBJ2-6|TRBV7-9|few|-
CASTPSATGYLVLTF
TGTGCCAGCACCCCCTCGGCTACAGGGTACCTCGTCCTGACTTTC
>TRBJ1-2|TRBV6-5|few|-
CASSYAGGGSGYTF
TGTGCCAGCAGTTACGCTGGGGGGGGTTCAGGCTACACCTTC
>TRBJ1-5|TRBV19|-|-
CASSSSGIGNQPQHF
TGTGCCAGTAGTTCCTCAGGGATCGGCAATCAGCCCCAGCATTTT
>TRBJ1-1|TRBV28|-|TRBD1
CASSTFMWDRGLNTEAFF
TGTGCCAGCAGTACATTTATGTGGGACAGGGGGCTGAACACTGAAGCTTTCTTT
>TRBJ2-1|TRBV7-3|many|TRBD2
CASSLTGGRGNEQFF
TGTGCCAGCAGCTTAACGGGCGGGAGGGGCAATGAGCAGTTCTTC
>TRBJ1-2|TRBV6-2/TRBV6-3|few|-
CASSTAGNYGYTF
TGTGCCAGCAGTACCGCAGGGAACTATGGCTACACCTTC
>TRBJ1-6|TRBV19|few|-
CASGQGSSYNSPLHF
TGTGCCAGTGGCCAGGGGAGCTCCTATAATTCACCCCTCCACTTT
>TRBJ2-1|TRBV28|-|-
CASSSLKSTYNEQFF
TGTGCCAGCAGTTCCCTAAAGAGTACCTACAATGAGCAGTTCTTC
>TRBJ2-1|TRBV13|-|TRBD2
CASSLNSGGYNEQFF
TGTGCCAGCAGCTTAAATAGCGGGGGTTACAATGAGCAGTTCTTC
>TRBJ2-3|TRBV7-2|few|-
CASSLLTGLKYF
TGTGCCAGCAGCTTACTCACGGGTCTAAAGTATTTT
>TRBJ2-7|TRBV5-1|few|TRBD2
CASRKRESYEQYF
TGCGCCAGCAGAAAGCGGGAATCCTACGAGCAGTACTTC
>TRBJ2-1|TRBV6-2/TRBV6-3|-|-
CASLRTAQSYNEQFF
TGTGCCAGCTTACGGACTGCCCAGAGCTACAATGAGCAGTTCTTC
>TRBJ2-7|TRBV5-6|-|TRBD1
CASSLEPGTENEQYF
TGTGCCAGCAGCTTAGAACCCGGGACAGAAAACGAGCAGTACTTC